A selection of T cell receptor beta chains follows, all from one sample in a study of blood T cell repertoires in COVID-19. Only in-frame clones appear in the TCRdb table, and some are missing; sequencing was by immunoSEQ multiplex PCR. The sample carries a few hundred thousand clones, 90% recorded once. Sequenced material: peripheral blood. Every receptor here comes from a woman aged 25 to 39 with COVID-19, enrolled during active disease. Both conserved end residues are part of each CDR3. The D gene is left open where the match is weak. A clone size is listed for some rows: how often the clone was seen (once, few, many), or a class if it is expanded.

TRBD2	-	TRBV20-1	TRBJ2-3	TGCAGTGCTAGTATACTAGCGGGAGTGCCGGGGGCGGATACGCAGTATTTT	CSASILAGVPGADTQYF
TRBD1	-	TRBV10-3	TRBJ2-5	TGTGCCATCAGTTTACAGGGGCAAGAGACCCAGTACTTC	CAISLQGQETQYF
-	once	TRBV10-3	TRBJ1-1	TGTGCCATCAGTGCCCAGGGTGTGAACACTGAAGCTTTCTTT	CAISAQGVNTEAFF
-	-	TRBV6-6	TRBJ2-5	TGTGCCAGCAGTTACTCGTCTCGGGGGTACCAAGAGACCCAGTACTTC	CASSYSSRGYQETQYF
TRBD1	-	TRBV5-6	TRBJ2-5	TGTGCCAGCAGCCTGGGACAGCGCCAAGAGACCCAGTACTTC	CASSLGQRQETQYF
-	-	TRBV6-1	TRBJ1-5	TGTGCCAGCAGTGAAGGGGGGGGATATAGTTCCTATCAGCCCCAGCATTTT	CASSEGGGYSSYQPQHF
-	-	TRBV19	TRBJ1-2	TGTGCCAGTAGTCCCGGGACACCAGATAACTATGGCTACACCTTC	CASSPGTPDNYGYTF
TRBD1	-	TRBV3-1/TRBV3-2	TRBJ1-5	TGTGCCAGTACAGGGGGCGTAGGTCAGCCCCAGCATTTT	CASTGGVGQPQHF
TRBD1	few	TRBV27	TRBJ1-2	TGTGCCAGCAGTTTTTTGGGTCAGGGGGGAGACTACACCTTC	CASSFLGQGGDYTF
-	-	TRBV20-1	TRBJ1-6	TGCAGTGCTAGTCCACAGGGAGACTCACCCCTCCACTTT	CSASPQGDSPLHF
-	-	TRBV5-1	TRBJ1-1	TGCGCCAGCAGCTCCTCCGGACAGAGCACTGAAGCTTTCTTT	CASSSSGQSTEAFF
TRBD1	-	TRBV11-2	TRBJ1-1	TGTGCCAGCAGCTTAGTTGCGGGACAGCCCACTGAAGCTTTCTTT	CASSLVAGQPTEAFF
-	-	TRBV5-1	TRBJ1-1	TGCGCCAGCAGCTTGGGAGACTGGAACACTGAAGCTTTCTTT	CASSLGDWNTEAFF
TRBD2	-	TRBV7-2	TRBJ2-7	TGTGCCAGCAGCTTTACCCGCGGGGGCTCCTACGAGCAGTACTTC	CASSFTRGGSYEQYF
TRBD1	once	TRBV15	TRBJ1-5	TGTGCCACCAGCACAGGACAGGGGTGGGGTCAGCCCCAGCATTTT	CATSTGQGWGQPQHF
-	-	TRBV2	TRBJ2-3	TGTGCCAGCAGTGAACTCAGGGGCACAGATACGCAGTATTTT	CASSELRGTDTQYF
-	-	TRBV19	TRBJ1-6	TGTGCCAGTAGTAGCCTGGATTTTCAGGGATCACCCCTCCACTTT	CASSSLDFQGSPLHF
-	-	TRBV6-5	TRBJ2-5	TGTGCCAGCAGTCCCCCGATTAGCTCGGAGACCCAGTACTTC	CASSPPISSETQYF
-	-	TRBV19	TRBJ1-5	TGTGCCAGCCTCCCGGGGGGCGGGAGCAATCAGCCCCAGCATTTT	CASLPGGGSNQPQHF
-	once	TRBV3-1/TRBV3-2	TRBJ1-2	TGTGCCAGCAGCCCAGCGGGGCTTAACTATGGCTACACCTTC	CASSPAGLNYGYTF
-	-	TRBV5-4	TRBJ1-3	TGTGCCAGCAGCCTGACTGCGGGGGGCTCTGGAAACACCATATATTTT	CASSLTAGGSGNTIYF
TRBD1	once	TRBV18	TRBJ2-2	TGTGCCAGCTCACCGACGGGACAGGTGAACACCGGGGAGCTGTTTTTT	CASSPTGQVNTGELFF
TRBD1	-	TRBV4-1	TRBJ1-3	TGCGCCAGCAGCCTCGGACAGGGGGCGTATTCTGGAAACACCATATATTTT	CASSLGQGAYSGNTIYF
TRBD2	-	TRBV7-7	TRBJ2-1	TGTGCCAGCAGCCCCGGGACTAGCGGGAGTGAGCAGTTCTTC	CASSPGTSGSEQFF
-	-	TRBV5-1	TRBJ2-7	TGCGCCAGCAGCCCCCAGGGGGGAGTCTCCTACGAGCAGTACTTC	CASSPQGGVSYEQYF
TRBD2	-	TRBV28	TRBJ2-5	TGTGCCAGCACGCCGGGACTAGCGGGAGTACGTCGGGAGACCCAGTACTTC	CASTPGLAGVRRETQYF
-	-	TRBV16	TRBJ1-1	TGTGCCAGCAGCCAAGACAGCAACACTGAAGCTTTCTTT	CASSQDSNTEAFF
-	-	TRBV24-1	TRBJ2-5	TGTGCCACCAGTGATCCGCGTGAGGGCCAAGAGACCCAGTACTTC	CATSDPREGQETQYF
TRBD1	-	TRBV3-1/TRBV3-2	TRBJ2-7	TGTGCCAGCAGCCAAGATCTTGGAAAGGGGGCGAGTCCTTACGAGCAGTACTTC	CASSQDLGKGASPYEQYF
TRBD1	-	TRBV18	TRBJ1-1	TGTGCCAGCTCACCAGACAGGGCCAACCCTGAAGCTTTCTTT	CASSPDRANPEAFF
TRBD1	-	TRBV7-2	TRBJ1-2	TGTGCCAGCAGCTTAGGACAGGGGGCGTATGGCTACACCTTC	CASSLGQGAYGYTF